A single T cell receptor (beta chain) is shown here with its context. The junction had 8 bases not matched to a gene; V was cut back by 6 bases and J by 0 bases. Germline CDR1 and CDR2: SNHLY and FYNNEI. The CDR3 contains 16 residues. Methods used by the authors: How many nucleated cells were present was estimated from reference gene primer amplification. The protocol was immunoSEQ multiplex PCR, while the TCRdb copy is restricted to in-frame clones and leaves out a portion. V and J calls and clone size follow that table, whereas D and trimming were derived from the DNA. The repertoire holds 150,000 to 200,000 clones, with approximately 87% as singletons. These data originate in a study of blood T cell repertoires in COVID-19. On the study more broadly: Both acute and convalescent COVID-19 samples were obtained from the United States, Italy and Spain. PBMCs, B-cell-depleted T cells, or T cells were the source of the cDNA or gDNA that made up the material.

The sample consisted of peripheral blood. V usage is TRBV2 and J usage is TRBJ1-1; 9 nucleotides align to TRBD1. The source of this sequence is a man aged 40-50 years with active or convalescent COVID-19. CDR3 sequence (DNA): TGTGCCAGCAGAGATGACAGGGGGATTATGAACACTGAAGCTTTCTTT. The encoded protein is CASRDDRGIMNTEAFF.